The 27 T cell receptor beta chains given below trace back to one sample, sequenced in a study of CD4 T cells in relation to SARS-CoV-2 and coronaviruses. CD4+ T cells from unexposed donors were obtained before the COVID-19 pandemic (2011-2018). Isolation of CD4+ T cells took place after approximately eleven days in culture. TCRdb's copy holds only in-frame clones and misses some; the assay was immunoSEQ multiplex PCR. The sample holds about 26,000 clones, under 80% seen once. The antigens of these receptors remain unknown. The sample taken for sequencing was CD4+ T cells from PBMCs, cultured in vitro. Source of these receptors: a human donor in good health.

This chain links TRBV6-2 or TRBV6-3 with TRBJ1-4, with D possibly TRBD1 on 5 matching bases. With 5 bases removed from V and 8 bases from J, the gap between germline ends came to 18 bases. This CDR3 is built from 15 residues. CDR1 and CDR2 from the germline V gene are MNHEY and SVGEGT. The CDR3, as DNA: TGTGCCAGCAGTCCAGGGACTCTGATGGGAGAAAAACTGTTTTTT. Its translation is CASSPGTLMGEKLFF.

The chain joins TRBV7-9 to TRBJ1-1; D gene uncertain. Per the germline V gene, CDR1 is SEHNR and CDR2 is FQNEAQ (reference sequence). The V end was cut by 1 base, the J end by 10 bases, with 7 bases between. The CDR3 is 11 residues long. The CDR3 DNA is TGTGCCAGCAGCTTAGGATCTGGAGCTTTCTTT. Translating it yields CASSLGSGAFF.

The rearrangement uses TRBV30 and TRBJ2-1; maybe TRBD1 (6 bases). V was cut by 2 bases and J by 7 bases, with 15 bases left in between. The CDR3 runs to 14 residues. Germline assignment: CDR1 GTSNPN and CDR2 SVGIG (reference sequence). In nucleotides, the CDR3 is TGTGCCTGGAGTCTTGGGACAAATTCAAATGAGCAGTTCTTC. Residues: CAWSLGTNSNEQFF.

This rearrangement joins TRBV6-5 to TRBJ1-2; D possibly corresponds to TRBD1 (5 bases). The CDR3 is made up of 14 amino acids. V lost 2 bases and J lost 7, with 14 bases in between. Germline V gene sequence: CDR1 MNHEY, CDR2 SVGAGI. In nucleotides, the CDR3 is TGTGCCAGCAGTTACAGAACAGGCGTGAGTGGCTACACCTTC. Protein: CASSYRTGVSGYTF.

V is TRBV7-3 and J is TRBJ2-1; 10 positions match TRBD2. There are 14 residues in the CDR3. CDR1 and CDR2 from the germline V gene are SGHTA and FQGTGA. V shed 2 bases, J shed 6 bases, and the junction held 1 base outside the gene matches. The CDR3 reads CASSLGTSVNEQFF. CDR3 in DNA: TGTGCCAGCAGCTTAGGGACTAGCGTCAATGAGCAGTTCTTC.

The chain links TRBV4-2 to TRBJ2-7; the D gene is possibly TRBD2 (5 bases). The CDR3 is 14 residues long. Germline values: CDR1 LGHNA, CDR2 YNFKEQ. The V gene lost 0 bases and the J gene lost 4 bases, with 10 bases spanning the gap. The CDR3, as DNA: TGTGCCAGCAGCCAAGATCTAGGCGGGTACGAGCAGTACTTC. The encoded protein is CASSQDLGGYEQYF.

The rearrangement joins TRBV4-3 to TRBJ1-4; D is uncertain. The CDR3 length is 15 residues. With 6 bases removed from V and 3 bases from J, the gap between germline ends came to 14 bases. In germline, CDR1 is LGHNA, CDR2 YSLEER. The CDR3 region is CASSRPRSPNEKLFF. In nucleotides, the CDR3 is TGCGCCAGCAGTCGCCCCAGGTCCCCTAATGAAAAACTGTTTTTT.

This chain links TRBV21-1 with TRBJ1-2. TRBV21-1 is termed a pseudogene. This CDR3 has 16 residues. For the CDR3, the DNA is TGTGCCAGCAGCAAAGGGGAAATAGGCACTAACTATGGCTACACCTTC. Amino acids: CASSKGEIGTNYGYTF.

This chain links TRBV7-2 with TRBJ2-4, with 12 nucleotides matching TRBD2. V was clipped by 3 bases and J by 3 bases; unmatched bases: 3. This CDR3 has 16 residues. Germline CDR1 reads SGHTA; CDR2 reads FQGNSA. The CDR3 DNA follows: TGTGCCAGCAGCTTCCCACTAGCGGGAGGCAAAAACATTCAGTACTTC. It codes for CASSFPLAGGKNIQYF.

The CDR3 sequence: CASSYSTGQGYEQYF. Here the CDR3 DNA reads TGTGCCAGCAGTTACTCGACGGGACAGGGCTACGAGCAGTACTTC. V and J are TRBV6-6 and TRBJ2-7; 9 bases fit TRBD1. The germline CDR1 and CDR2 sequences are MNHNY and SVGAGI (reference sequence). The trim removed 0 bases at V and 3 bases at J, leaving 3 bases unmatched. The length of the CDR3 is 15 residues.

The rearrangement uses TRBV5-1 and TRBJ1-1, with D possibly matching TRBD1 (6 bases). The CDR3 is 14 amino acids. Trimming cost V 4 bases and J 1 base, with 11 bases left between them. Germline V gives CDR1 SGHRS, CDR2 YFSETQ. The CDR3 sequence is CASSPGTTNTEAFF. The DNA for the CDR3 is TGCGCCAGCAGCCCAGGGACAACGAACACTGAAGCTTTCTTT.

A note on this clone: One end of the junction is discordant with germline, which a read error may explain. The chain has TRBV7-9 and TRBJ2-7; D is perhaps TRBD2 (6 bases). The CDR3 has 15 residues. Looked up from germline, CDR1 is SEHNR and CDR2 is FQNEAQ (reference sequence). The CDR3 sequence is CASTLGQAGTYEQYF. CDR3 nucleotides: TGTGCCAGCACCTTAGGGCAGGCTGGGACTTACGAGCAGTACTTC.

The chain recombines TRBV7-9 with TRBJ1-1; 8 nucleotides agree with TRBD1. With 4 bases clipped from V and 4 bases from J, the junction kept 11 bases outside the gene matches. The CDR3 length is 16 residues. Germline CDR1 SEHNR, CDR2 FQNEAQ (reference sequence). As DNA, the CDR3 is TGTGCCAGCAGCTCCGGACAGGGCTGGGAGGGCACTGAAGCTTTCTTT. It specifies CASSSGQGWEGTEAFF.

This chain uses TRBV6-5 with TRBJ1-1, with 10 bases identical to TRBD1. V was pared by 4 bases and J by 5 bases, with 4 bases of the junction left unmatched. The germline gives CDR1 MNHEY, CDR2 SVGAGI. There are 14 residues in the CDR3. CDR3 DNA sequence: TGTGCCAGCAGTTTGGACAGGGGGAGGACTGAAGCTTTCTTT. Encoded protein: CASSLDRGRTEAFF.

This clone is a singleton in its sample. The CDR3 DNA follows: TGTGCCAGCAGCCCGAGCGGGAGCACAGATACGCAGTATTTT. This codes for CASSPSGSTDTQYF. The V gene is TRBV11-1, the J gene TRBJ2-3, with D perhaps TRBD2 (6 bases). Germline CDR1 is SGHAT and CDR2 is FQDESV (reference sequence). The CDR3 length is 14 residues. V shed 5 bases and J shed 0 bases, with 9 bases lying between them.

The CDR3 DNA reads TGTGCCAGCAGCCAACCCGGGAGCCTTAAAGATACGCAGTATTTT. It yields the protein CASSQPGSLKDTQYF. The rearrangement uses TRBV5-4 and TRBJ2-3, with D possibly being TRBD2 (6 bases). Germline lookup yields CDR1 SGHNT and CDR2 YYREEE (reference sequence). The length of the CDR3 is 15 residues. V was shortened by 4 bases and J by 5 bases, with 17 bases between the two germline ends.

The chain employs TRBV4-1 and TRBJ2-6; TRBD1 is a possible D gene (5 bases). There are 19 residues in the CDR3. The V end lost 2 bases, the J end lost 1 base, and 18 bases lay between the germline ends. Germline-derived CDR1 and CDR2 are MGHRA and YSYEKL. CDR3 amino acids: CASSQSLQGAVSGANVLTF. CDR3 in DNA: TGCGCCAGCAGCCAATCCCTCCAGGGCGCGGTGTCTGGGGCCAACGTCCTGACTTTC.

CDR3 DNA sequence: TGTGCCAGCAGCTTGGACTTGCTTGACTATGGCTACACCTTC. This sequence encodes CASSLDLLDYGYTF. The chain employs TRBV5-4 and TRBJ1-2; no clear D gene. Deletions cut 0 bases from V and 3 bases from J, with 9 bases between. The CDR3 consists of 14 residues. From germline, CDR1 is SGHNT and CDR2 YYREEE (reference sequence).

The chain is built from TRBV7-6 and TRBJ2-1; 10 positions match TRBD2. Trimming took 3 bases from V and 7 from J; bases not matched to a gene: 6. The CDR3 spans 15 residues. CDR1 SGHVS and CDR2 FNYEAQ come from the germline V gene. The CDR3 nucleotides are TGTGCCAGCAGCTTGGGTAGCGGGGGGATTAATGAGCAGTTCTTC. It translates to CASSLGSGGINEQFF. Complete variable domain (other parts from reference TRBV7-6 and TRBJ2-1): GAGVSQSPRYKVTKRGQDVALRCDPISGHVSLYWYRQALGQGPEFLTYFNYEAQQDKSGLPNDRFSAERPEGSISTLTIQRTEQRDSAMYRCASSLGSGGINEQFFGPGTRLTVL.

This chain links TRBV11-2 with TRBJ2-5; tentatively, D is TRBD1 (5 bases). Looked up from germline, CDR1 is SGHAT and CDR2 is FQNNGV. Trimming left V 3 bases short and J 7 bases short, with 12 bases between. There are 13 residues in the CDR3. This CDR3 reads CASSFLEQGTQYF. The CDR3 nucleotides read TGTGCCAGCAGCTTCTTGGAGCAGGGGACCCAGTACTTC.

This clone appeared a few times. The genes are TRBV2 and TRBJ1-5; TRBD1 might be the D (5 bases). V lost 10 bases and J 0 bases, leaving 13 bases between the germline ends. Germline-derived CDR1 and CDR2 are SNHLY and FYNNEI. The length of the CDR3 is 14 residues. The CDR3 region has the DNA TGTGCCACCCAGACAGAATCTAGCAATCAGCCCCAGCATTTT. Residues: CATQTESSNQPQHF.

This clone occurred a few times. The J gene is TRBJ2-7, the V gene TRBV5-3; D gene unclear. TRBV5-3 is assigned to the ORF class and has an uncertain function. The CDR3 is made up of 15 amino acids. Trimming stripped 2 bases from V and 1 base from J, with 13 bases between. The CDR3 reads CARSLIWSVSYEQYF. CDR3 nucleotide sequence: TGTGCCAGAAGCTTAATATGGTCTGTTTCCTACGAGCAGTACTTC.

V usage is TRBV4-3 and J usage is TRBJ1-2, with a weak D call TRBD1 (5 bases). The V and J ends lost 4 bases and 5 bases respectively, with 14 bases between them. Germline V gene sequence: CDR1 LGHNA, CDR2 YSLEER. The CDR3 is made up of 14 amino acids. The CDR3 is CASSPGLGTYGYTF. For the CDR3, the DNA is TGCGCCAGCAGCCCTGGGTTAGGGACTTATGGCTACACCTTC.

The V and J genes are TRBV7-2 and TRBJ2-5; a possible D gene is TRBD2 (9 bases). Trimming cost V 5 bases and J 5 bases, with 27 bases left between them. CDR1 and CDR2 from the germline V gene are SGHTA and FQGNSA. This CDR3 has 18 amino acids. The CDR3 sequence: CASSPRGQAGGPGETQYF. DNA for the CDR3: TGTGCCAGCAGCCCCCGGGGACAGGCGGGAGGGCCAGGGGAGACCCAGTACTTC.

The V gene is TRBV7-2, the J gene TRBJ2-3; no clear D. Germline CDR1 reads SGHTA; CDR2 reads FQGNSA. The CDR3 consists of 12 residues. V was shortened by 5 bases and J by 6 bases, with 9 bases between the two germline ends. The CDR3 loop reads CASSQAGDTQYF. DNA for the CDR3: TGTGCCAGCAGCCAGGCCGGGGATACGCAGTATTTT.

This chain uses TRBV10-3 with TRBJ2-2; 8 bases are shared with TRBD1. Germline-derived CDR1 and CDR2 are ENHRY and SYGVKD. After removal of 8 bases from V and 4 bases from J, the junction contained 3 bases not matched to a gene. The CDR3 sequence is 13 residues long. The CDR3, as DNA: TGTGCCATCGGACAGGGTAGCACCGGGGAGCTGTTTTTT. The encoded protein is CAIGQGSTGELFF.

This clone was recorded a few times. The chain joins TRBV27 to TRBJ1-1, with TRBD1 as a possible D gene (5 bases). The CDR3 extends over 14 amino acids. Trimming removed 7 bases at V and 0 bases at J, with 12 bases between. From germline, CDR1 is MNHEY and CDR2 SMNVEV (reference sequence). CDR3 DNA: TGTGCCAGCACCGCAGGGAGATTGAACACTGAAGCTTTCTTT. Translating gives CASTAGRLNTEAFF.